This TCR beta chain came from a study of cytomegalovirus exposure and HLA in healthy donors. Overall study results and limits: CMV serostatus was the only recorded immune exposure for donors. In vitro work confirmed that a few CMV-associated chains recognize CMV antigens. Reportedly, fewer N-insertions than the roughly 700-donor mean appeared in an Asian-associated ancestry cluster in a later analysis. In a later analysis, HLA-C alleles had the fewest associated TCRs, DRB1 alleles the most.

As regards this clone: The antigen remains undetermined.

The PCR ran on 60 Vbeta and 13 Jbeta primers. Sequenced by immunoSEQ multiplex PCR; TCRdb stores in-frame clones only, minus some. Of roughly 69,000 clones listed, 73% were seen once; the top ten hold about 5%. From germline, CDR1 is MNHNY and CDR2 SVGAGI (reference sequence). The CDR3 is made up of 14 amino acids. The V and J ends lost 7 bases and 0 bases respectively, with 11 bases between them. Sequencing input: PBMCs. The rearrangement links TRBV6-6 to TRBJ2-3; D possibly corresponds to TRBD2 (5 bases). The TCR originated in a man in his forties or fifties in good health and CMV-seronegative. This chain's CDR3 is CASTNSVSTDTQYF. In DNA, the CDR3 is TGTGCCAGCACCAATAGCGTGAGCACAGATACGCAGTATTTT.